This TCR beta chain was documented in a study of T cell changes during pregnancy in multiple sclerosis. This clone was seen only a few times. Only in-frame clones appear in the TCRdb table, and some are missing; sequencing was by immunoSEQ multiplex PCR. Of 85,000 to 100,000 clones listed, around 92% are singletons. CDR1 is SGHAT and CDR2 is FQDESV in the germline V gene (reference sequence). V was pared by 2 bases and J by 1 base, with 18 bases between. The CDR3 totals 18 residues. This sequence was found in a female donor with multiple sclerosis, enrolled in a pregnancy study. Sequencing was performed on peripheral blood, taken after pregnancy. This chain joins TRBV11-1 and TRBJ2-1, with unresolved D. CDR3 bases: TGTGCCAGCAGCTTAATCAGTTCCAGGATCCCGTCCTACAATGAGCAGTTCTTC. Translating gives CASSLISSRIPSYNEQFF.